The subject of this entry is one TCR beta chain. These data are taken from a study of shared clonotypes between healthy human individuals. Sequencing used immunoSEQ multiplex PCR; TCRdb keeps in-frame clones, though not all of them. The sample consists of approximately 2.1 million clones, approximately 95% of them appearing once. There are 17 residues in the CDR3. This sequence was found in a young man in good health. Some clones in this sample may be carry-over from other donors' samples. V gene TRBV12-2 combines with J gene TRBJ2-5; TRBD1 is the table's D call, not checked against the DNA. TRBV12-2 is a pseudogene segment. Material: naive CD4+ T cells from PBMCs. The subset here: CD45RA+ positively selected. The CDR3 region is CASRYFFEDRGRETQYF. For the CDR3, the DNA is TGTGCAAGTCGCTACTTTTTTGAGGACAGGGGGCGGGAGACCCAGTACTTC.